This TCR beta chain was observed in a study of cytomegalovirus exposure and HLA in healthy donors. Study-wide points: As a later analysis revealed, most CMV-associated TCR beta chains appeared HLA-restricted.

The CDR3 sequence is 16 residues long. The V and J ends lost 10 bases and 1 base respectively, with 19 bases between them. Germline-derived CDR1 and CDR2 are MDHEN and SYDVKM. For this clone: As yet, its antigen is unknown.

Both 60 Vbeta primers and 13 Jbeta primers went into the PCR. The method was immunoSEQ multiplex PCR; TCRdb's version includes in-frame clones alone and lacks a portion of them. Of some 110,000 clones listed, around 78% were seen once; the top ten hold 3.6%. This receptor was identified in a man aged 40-50 years in good health and CMV-seronegative. The J gene is TRBJ2-2, the V gene TRBV28, with D possibly TRBD1 on 6 matching bases. Sequencing used PBMCs. The CDR3 here is CATNLLKGVNTGELFF. The CDR3, as DNA: TGTGCCACCAACCTACTAAAGGGGGTGAACACCGGGGAGCTGTTTTTT.